Following are 30 T cell receptor beta chains from one sample sequenced in a study of blood T cell repertoires in COVID-19. The repertoire was sequenced with immunoSEQ multiplex PCR; TCRdb's copy has only in-frame clones and lacks some. Here the sample spans 40,000 to 50,000 clones, 85% being singletons. The sequencing sample was made of peripheral blood. The receptor source for this set is a middle-aged man with active COVID-19.

The chain combines TRBV7-9 with TRBJ1-6; D gene uncertain. Per the germline V gene, CDR1 is SEHNR and CDR2 is FQNEAQ (reference sequence). The germline V and J ends were trimmed by 6 bases and 7 bases, with 10 bases remaining between them. The CDR3 has 13 amino acids. The CDR3 loop reads CASSRIPNSPLHF. The DNA of the CDR3 is TGTGCCAGCAGTCGTATCCCGAATTCACCCCTCCACTTT.

V usage is TRBV27 and J usage is TRBJ2-1, with D maybe TRBD2 (6 bases). V was cut by 1 base and J by 5 bases, with 9 bases left in between. The germline gives CDR1 MNHEY, CDR2 SMNVEV (reference sequence). This CDR3 spans 14 amino acids. The CDR3 sequence: CASSLWGRHNEQFF. The CDR3 DNA is TGTGCCAGCAGTTTATGGGGGAGGCACAATGAGCAGTTCTTC.

V and J are TRBV19 and TRBJ1-3, with a weak D call TRBD1 (6 bases). V lost 10 bases and J lost 4, with 17 bases in between. Germline-derived CDR1 and CDR2 are LNHDA and SQIVND (reference sequence). CDR3 length: 14 residues. The DNA for the CDR3 is TGTGCCACCAGCGCGGGGGCTGCGGGAAACACCATATATTTT. Its translation is CATSAGAAGNTIYF.

This sequence joins TRBV5-1 and TRBJ2-2, with TRBD2 matching 7 bases. The trim removed 7 bases at V and 4 bases at J, leaving 7 bases unmatched. Germline CDR1 and CDR2: SGHRS and YFSETQ. The CDR3 consists of 14 residues. DNA for the CDR3: TGCGCCAGCCAGAAAGCGGGGACCACCGGGGAGCTGTTTTTT. Residues: CASQKAGTTGELFF.

The chain is built from TRBV4-1 and TRBJ1-5; 9 positions match TRBD1. V shed 2 bases and J 3 bases; nucleotides not matched to a gene: 11. Germline assignment: CDR1 MGHRA and CDR2 YSYEKL. The CDR3 is 18 amino acids. CDR3 in DNA: TGCGCCAGCAGCCAAATACTCCGGGACAGGGATACCAATCAGCCCCAGCATTTT. Translation gives CASSQILRDRDTNQPQHF.

This chain links TRBV27 with TRBJ1-4, with 8 positions matching TRBD1. CDR3 length: 13 residues. Germline V lookup: CDR1 MNHEY, CDR2 SMNVEV (reference sequence). The trim removed 7 bases at V and 7 bases at J, leaving 5 bases unmatched. For the CDR3, the DNA is TGTGCCAGCACAGGGGGCTTGAGTGAAAAACTGTTTTTT. Translated, it gives CASTGGLSEKLFF.

V is TRBV4-1 and J is TRBJ2-3; possibly TRBD2 for D (5 bases). The germline V and J ends were trimmed by 0 bases and 2 bases, with 18 bases remaining between them. The germline gives CDR1 MGHRA, CDR2 YSYEKL. This CDR3 is 18 amino acids long. This chain's CDR3 is CASSQDSFGRRDTDTQYF. In DNA form, the CDR3 reads TGCGCCAGCAGCCAAGATAGTTTTGGCCGACGGGACACAGATACGCAGTATTTT.

The chain links TRBV6-5 to TRBJ2-7, with 7 bases lining up with TRBD1. The germline CDR1 and CDR2 sequences are MNHEY and SVGAGI. The CDR3 spans 13 residues. V lost 8 bases and J lost 3; bases outside the gene matches: 7. The CDR3 spells CASGRTGVYEQYF. CDR3 coding DNA: TGTGCCAGCGGACGAACAGGGGTCTACGAGCAGTACTTC.

The V and J genes are TRBV7-9 and TRBJ2-4; possible D gene TRBD2, 7 bases. This CDR3 is 14 amino acids long. The germline V gene has CDR1 SEHNR and CDR2 FQNEAQ (reference sequence). V lost 8 bases and J 5 bases, leaving 16 bases between the germline ends. The CDR3 DNA reads TGTGCCAGCGCATCTTGGGGGGGCGAAAACATTCAGTACTTC. Its protein is CASASWGGENIQYF. The full variable domain, in which reference TRBV7-9 and TRBJ2-4 provide the parts outside the CDR3, is DTGVSQNPRHKITKRGQNVTFRCDPISEHNRLYWYRQTLGQGPEFLTYFQNEAQLEKSRLLSDRFSAERPKGSFSTLEIQRTEQGDSAMYLCASASWGGENIQYFGAGTRLSVL.

The V and J genes are TRBV19 and TRBJ1-1, with a weak D call TRBD1 (5 bases). The CDR3 totals 15 residues. From germline, CDR1 is LNHDA and CDR2 SQIVND (reference sequence). V was pared by 4 bases and J by 3 bases, with 15 bases between. CDR3: CASSRVSGGYTEAFF. CDR3 sequence (DNA): TGTGCCAGTAGTAGGGTTTCCGGGGGGTACACTGAAGCTTTCTTT.

The V call is TRBV11-3, the J call TRBJ2-3; 7 positions agree with TRBD2. Germline V CDR1 and CDR2: SGHNT, YENEEA. The trim removed 8 bases at V and 3 bases at J, leaving 5 bases unmatched. The CDR3 loop spans 13 amino acids. As DNA, the CDR3 is TGTGCCAGCGCGGGGGTCCGGACAGATACGCAGTATTTT. This codes for CASAGVRTDTQYF.

The V call is TRBV15, the J call TRBJ1-2; 10 bases align to TRBD1. Germline CDR1 and CDR2: LNHNV and YYDKDF (reference sequence). The V segment lost 1 base and the J segment 3 bases; nucleotides outside the gene matches: 11. CDR3 size: 18 residues. CDR3 residues: CATSRVRGQGKVDYGYTF. The DNA for the CDR3 is TGTGCCACCAGCAGAGTGCGGGGACAGGGGAAGGTCGACTATGGCTACACCTTC.

This sequence joins TRBV3-1 (or the pseudogene TRBV3-2) and TRBJ1-2; 8 bases line up with TRBD1. With V trimmed by 3 bases and J by 8 bases, 5 bases remained unmatched. Looked up from germline, CDR1 is LGHDT and CDR2 is YNNKEL (reference sequence). This CDR3 is built from 13 residues. CDR3 nucleotide sequence: TGTGCCAGCAGCCACGCTGGGACAGGCGGCTACACCTTC. Its translation is CASSHAGTGGYTF.

Turning to this clone: Additional DNA sequences in this sample encode the identical CDR3. The gene calls are TRBV6-2 or TRBV6-3 and TRBJ2-7, with TRBD2 matching 9 bases. The CDR3 consists of 14 residues. The V segment lost 5 bases and the J segment 3 bases; nucleotides outside the gene matches: 5. Germline assignment: CDR1 MNHEY and CDR2 SVGEGT. CDR3: CASSPREGHYEQYF. The DNA of the CDR3 is TGTGCCAGCAGTCCGCGGGAGGGCCACTACGAGCAGTACTTC.

V gene TRBV7-6 combines with J gene TRBJ2-2, with 8 nucleotides matching TRBD2. Germline V gene data show CDR1 as SGHVS and CDR2 as FNYEAQ. This CDR3 spans 15 amino acids. J lost 5 bases, V lost 5 bases, and 7 bases had no gene match. CDR3 residues: CASSRSGSSTGELFF. Written as DNA, the CDR3 is TGTGCCAGCAGCCGGAGCGGGAGCTCTACCGGGGAGCTGTTTTTT.

The chain is built from TRBV10-3 and TRBJ2-5; TRBD2 might be the D (5 bases). Trimming stripped 3 bases from V and 5 bases from J, with 10 bases between. Germline values: CDR1 ENHRY, CDR2 SYGVKD. This CDR3 comprises 13 residues. The CDR3 DNA reads as TGTGCCATCAGTGACGGGAATGGGGAGACCCAGTACTTC. It translates to CAISDGNGETQYF.

V and J are TRBV11-2 and TRBJ2-2; tentatively, D is TRBD1 (5 bases). There are 17 residues in the CDR3. V was trimmed by 1 base and J by 2 bases, leaving 14 bases between them. Germline loops: CDR1 SGHAT, CDR2 FQNNGV. The CDR3 coding sequence is TGTGCCAGCAGCTTAGGCCCCGACAGAGAAAACACCGGGGAGCTGTTTTTT. Its protein is CASSLGPDRENTGELFF.

The chain is built from TRBV25-1 and TRBJ2-7; D remains ambiguous. The V end was cut by 10 bases, the J end by 4 bases, with 5 bases between. The CDR3 sequence is 9 residues long. CDR1 and CDR2 (germline): MGHDK, SYGVNS. In nucleotides, the CDR3 is TGTGCCACCCTGTACGAGCAGTACTTC. Translation gives CATLYEQYF.

In DNA form, the CDR3 reads TGTGCCATCAGTGAGACAGGGTCCAGAGAAGAGACCCAGTACTTC. Translated, it gives CAISETGSREETQYF. This chain connects TRBV10-3 to TRBJ2-5; D is perhaps TRBD1 (6 bases). CDR3 length: 15 amino acids. CDR1 is ENHRY and CDR2 is SYGVKD in the germline V gene. V was cut by 2 bases and J by 3 bases, with 13 bases left in between.

This sequence joins TRBV15 and TRBJ2-1; tentatively, D is TRBD2 (7 bases). The CDR3 is 16 amino acids. V was cut by 0 bases and J by 7 bases, with 16 bases left in between. Germline values: CDR1 LNHNV, CDR2 YYDKDF (reference sequence). CDR3 DNA sequence: TGTGCCACCAGCAGAGATTGGAGGGGGGGCGGGAATGAGCAGTTCTTC. This gives the protein CATSRDWRGGGNEQFF.

This chain uses TRBV5-1 with TRBJ1-3, with D perhaps TRBD1 (5 bases). The CDR3 has 14 residues. The germline CDR1 and CDR2 sequences are SGHRS and YFSETQ. V lost 0 bases and J lost 2, with 6 bases in between. The CDR3 spells CASSLEGPGNTIYF. CDR3 DNA sequence: TGCGCCAGCAGCTTGGAGGGGCCTGGAAACACCATATATTTT.

V gene TRBV19 combines with J gene TRBJ2-7, with TRBD2 matching over 13 bases. Germline loops: CDR1 LNHDA, CDR2 SQIVND (reference sequence). With V trimmed by 4 bases and J by 5 bases, 2 bases remained unmatched. This CDR3 comprises 14 residues. The CDR3 region has the DNA TGTGCCAGTAGTAGGACTAGCGGGAGTAACGAGCAGTACTTC. Translating it yields CASSRTSGSNEQYF.

The rearrangement joins TRBV5-1 to TRBJ2-5; D is possibly TRBD2 (5 bases). The V end was cut by 2 bases, the J end by 5 bases, with 10 bases between. CDR1 and CDR2 from the germline V gene are SGHRS and YFSETQ. CDR3 length equals 13 residues. Here the CDR3 DNA reads TGCGCCAGCAGCTTAGTTCCGGGGGAGACCCAGTACTTC. Translated, it gives CASSLVPGETQYF.

This clone was seen a few times. V usage is TRBV5-1 and J usage is TRBJ1-1; D is unresolved. V was shortened by 4 bases and J by 2 bases, with 12 bases between the two germline ends. The CDR3 length is 14 residues. Per the germline V gene, CDR1 is SGHRS and CDR2 is YFSETQ. The CDR3 sequence is CASSQTTRNTEAFF. The CDR3 DNA follows: TGCGCCAGCAGCCAGACTACAAGAAACACTGAAGCTTTCTTT.

The J gene is TRBJ2-1, the V gene TRBV2; 9 bases are shared with TRBD1. CDR1 SNHLY and CDR2 FYNNEI come from the germline V gene. The CDR3 is made up of 15 amino acids. V lost 3 bases to trimming and J lost 5 bases; unmatched junction nucleotides: 5. The CDR3 here is CASSEYRGPDNEQFF. DNA of the CDR3: TGTGCCAGCAGTGAGTACAGGGGGCCGGACAATGAGCAGTTCTTC.

The V gene is TRBV3-1 (or the pseudogene TRBV3-2), the J gene TRBJ1-3, with D unresolved. Germline loops: CDR1 LGHDT, CDR2 YNNKEL (reference sequence). The CDR3 runs 13 residues. With 1 base removed from V and 5 bases from J, the gap between germline ends came to 6 bases. The CDR3 bases are TGTGCCAGCAGCCAAGGTAACAGAAACACCATATATTTT. Translation gives CASSQGNRNTIYF.

The gene calls are TRBV19 and TRBJ2-2, with TRBD1 matching over 10 bases. The V gene end was trimmed by 6 bases and the J gene end by 2 bases; junction bases not matched to a gene: 9. This CDR3 is built from 17 residues. Per germline, CDR1 LNHDA and CDR2 SQIVND (reference sequence). This CDR3 reads CASSQKGQGVNTGELFF. The CDR3 coding sequence is TGTGCCAGTAGCCAAAAAGGACAGGGGGTAAACACCGGGGAGCTGTTTTTT.

The gene calls are TRBV5-4 and TRBJ2-7, with 7 bases matching TRBD2. The trim removed 4 bases at V and 0 bases at J, leaving 1 base unmatched. The V gene's germline CDR1 is SGHNT and CDR2 YYREEE (reference sequence). CDR3 size: 13 residues. This CDR3 is CASSLAASYEQYF. The CDR3 DNA sequence: TGTGCCAGCAGCCTAGCGGCCTCCTACGAGCAGTACTTC.

The V call is TRBV15, the J call TRBJ2-1, with a tentative D call TRBD2 (6 bases). Between the trimmed V and J ends, which lost 5 bases and 3 bases, there was a span of 11 bases. The germline CDR1 and CDR2 sequences are LNHNV and YYDKDF (reference sequence). The CDR3 totals 14 residues. CDR3 residues: CATSRMDYYNEQFF. In DNA form, the CDR3 reads TGTGCCACCAGCCGGATGGACTACTACAATGAGCAGTTCTTC.

The genes are TRBV2 and TRBJ2-7; possibly TRBD2 for D (5 bases). The CDR3 has 14 amino acids. V gave up 3 bases and J gave up 6 bases, with 15 bases separating them. Per the germline V gene, CDR1 is SNHLY and CDR2 is FYNNEI. CDR3 nucleotides: TGTGCCAGCAGTGATAGGCCTAGCCCACTCGAGCAGTACTTC. It encodes CASSDRPSPLEQYF.